This T cell receptor beta chain was recovered during a study of cytomegalovirus exposure and HLA in healthy donors. The CDR3 is 16 amino acids. Looked up from germline, CDR1 is SNHLY and CDR2 is FYNNEI. As to this clone: A read error may produce the germline difference seen at one junction end.

The PCR contained 60 Vbeta and 13 Jbeta primers. Libraries were prepared by immunoSEQ multiplex PCR; TCRdb keeps only in-frame clonotypes and omits some of them. The data show about 140,000 clones, about 73% seen once. This TCR derives from a woman aged 55-75 years in good health and CMV-seropositive. The rearrangement uses TRBV2 and TRBJ1-5; 11 nucleotides align to TRBD1. The source material was PBMCs. DNA of the CDR3: TGTGCCGGCAGCTCAAGGGACAGGGGGTGGAATCAGCCCCAGCATTTT. It is translated as CAGSSRDRGWNQPQHF.